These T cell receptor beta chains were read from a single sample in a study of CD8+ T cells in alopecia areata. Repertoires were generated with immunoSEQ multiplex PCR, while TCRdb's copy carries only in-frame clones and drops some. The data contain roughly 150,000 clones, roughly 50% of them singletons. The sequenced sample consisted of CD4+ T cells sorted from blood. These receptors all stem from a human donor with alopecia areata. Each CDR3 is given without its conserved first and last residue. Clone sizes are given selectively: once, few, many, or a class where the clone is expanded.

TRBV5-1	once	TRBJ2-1	ASSLDGSGNEQF
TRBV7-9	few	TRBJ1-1	ASSFTRWPEAF
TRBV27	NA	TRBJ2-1	ASSFAGVYNEQF
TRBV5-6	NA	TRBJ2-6	ASSLRRTSGANVLT
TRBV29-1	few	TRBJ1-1	SVEQSSTEAF
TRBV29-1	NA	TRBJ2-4	SVMEGLAKNIQY
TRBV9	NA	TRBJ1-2	ASSASWRGNYGYT
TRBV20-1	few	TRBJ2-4	SSASNIQY
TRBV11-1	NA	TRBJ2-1	ASSHTGTLGNEQF
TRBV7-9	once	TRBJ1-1	ASSFFKGQGYTEAF
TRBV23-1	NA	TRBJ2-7	ASSHPLGTERSYEQY
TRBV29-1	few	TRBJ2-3	SVVTFGGGRGTDTQY
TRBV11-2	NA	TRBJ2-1	ASSLPLRSTRDNEQF
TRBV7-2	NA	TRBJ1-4	ASSFQTGFPEKLF
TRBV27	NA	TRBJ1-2	ASSPAGSGMDGYT
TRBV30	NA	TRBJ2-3	AWSVLLSDTQY
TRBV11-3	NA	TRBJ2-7	ASSRTPILYEQY
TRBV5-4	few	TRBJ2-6	ASNPTGGAGANVLT